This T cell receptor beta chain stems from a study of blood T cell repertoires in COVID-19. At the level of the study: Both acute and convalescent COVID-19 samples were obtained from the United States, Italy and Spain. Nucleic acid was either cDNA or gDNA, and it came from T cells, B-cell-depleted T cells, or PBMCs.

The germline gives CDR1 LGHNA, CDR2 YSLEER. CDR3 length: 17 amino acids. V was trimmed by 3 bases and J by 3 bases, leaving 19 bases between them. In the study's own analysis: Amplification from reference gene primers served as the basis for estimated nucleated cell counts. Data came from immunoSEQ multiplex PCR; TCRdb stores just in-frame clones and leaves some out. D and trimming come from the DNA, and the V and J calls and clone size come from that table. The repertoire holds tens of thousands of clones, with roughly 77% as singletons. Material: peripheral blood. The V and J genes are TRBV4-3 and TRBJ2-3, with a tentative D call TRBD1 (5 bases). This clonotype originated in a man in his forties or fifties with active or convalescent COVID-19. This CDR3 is CASSQDARREGTDTQYF. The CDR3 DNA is TGCGCCAGCAGCCAGGATGCCCGCAGGGAAGGAACAGATACGCAGTATTTT.